Shown below are 24 T cell receptor beta chains from a single sample sequenced in a study of T cell responses to AZD1222 COVID-19 vaccine. The protocol was immunoSEQ multiplex PCR, while the TCRdb copy is restricted to in-frame clones and leaves out a portion. The table lists some 140,000 clones, roughly 90% of them singletons. Sequenced here: peripheral blood, sampled on day 0 of AZD1222 vaccination. These receptors were obtained from an adult in good health.

The chain has TRBV10-3 and TRBJ1-2, with D maybe TRBD1 (5 bases). CDR1 is ENHRY, CDR2 SYGVKD, per germline. Trimming shortened V by 3 bases and J by 2 bases, and 16 bases separated the two germline ends. This CDR3 has 16 amino acids. Here the CDR3 reads CAISEPSGGGNYGYTF. CDR3 bases: TGTGCCATCAGTGAACCCTCCGGGGGGGGAAACTATGGCTACACCTTC.

The chain combines TRBV13 with TRBJ2-2; D is unresolved. This CDR3 is 14 amino acids long. From germline, CDR1 is PRHDT and CDR2 FYEKMQ (reference sequence). The ends were cut back, 0 bases at V and 5 bases at J, with 7 bases in the middle. CDR3 amino acids: CASSLGGGTGELFF. CDR3 sequence (DNA): TGTGCCAGCAGCTTAGGCGGTGGGACCGGGGAGCTGTTTTTT.

This chain connects TRBV18 to TRBJ1-1; no clear D. V was shortened by 4 bases and J by 1 base, with 7 bases between the two germline ends. The germline gives CDR1 KGHSH, CDR2 LQKENI. The CDR3 extends over 13 amino acids. CDR3 protein: CASSQAGNTEAFF. DNA for the CDR3: TGTGCCAGCTCACAGGCGGGGAACACTGAAGCTTTCTTT.

The CDR3 nucleotides are TGCGCCAGCAGCCCAGGACAGGGGGCCGCCTACGAGCAGTACTTC. This codes for CASSPGQGAAYEQYF. The V call is TRBV4-1, the J call TRBJ2-7, with TRBD1 matching over 11 bases. The germline V gene has CDR1 MGHRA and CDR2 YSYEKL. CDR3 size: 15 residues. V shed 4 bases and J 2 bases; nucleotides not matched to a gene: 4.

The genes are TRBV2 and TRBJ1-1; 8 bases agree with TRBD1. V shed 5 bases and J 1 base; nucleotides not matched to a gene: 6. The CDR3 is 15 amino acids. Germline V gene sequence: CDR1 SNHLY, CDR2 FYNNEI. The CDR3 region is CASSPPGQANTEAFF. The CDR3 nucleotides read TGTGCCAGCAGTCCCCCGGGACAGGCGAACACTGAAGCTTTCTTT.

This chain uses TRBV6-5 with TRBJ1-1, with a tentative D call TRBD1 (5 bases). This CDR3 is 14 amino acids long. Germline CDR1 reads MNHEY; CDR2 reads SVGAGI. The germline V and J ends were trimmed by 7 bases and 0 bases, with 12 bases remaining between them. This chain's CDR3 is CASTLDKMNTEAFF. The CDR3 nucleotides read TGTGCCAGCACCTTGGACAAAATGAACACTGAAGCTTTCTTT.

This rearrangement joins TRBV10-2 to TRBJ2-1; 11 bases are shared with TRBD2. The J segment lost 7 bases and the V segment lost 4 bases, leaving 3 bases of the junction unmatched. Germline CDR1 is WSHSY and CDR2 is SAAADI. The CDR3 contains 14 residues. CDR3 in DNA: TGCGCCAGCAGTGTAGCGGGAGGGTTGAATGAGCAGTTCTTC. Protein product: CASSVAGGLNEQFF.

The chain is built from TRBV6-1 and TRBJ1-5; no definite D call. The V and J ends lost 3 bases and 4 bases respectively, with 7 bases between them. CDR1 MNHNS and CDR2 SASEGT come from the germline V gene. The CDR3 spans 13 residues. The CDR3 loop reads CASSDGRNQPQHF. The DNA of the CDR3 is TGTGCCAGCAGTGACGGCCGGAATCAGCCCCAGCATTTT.

The table lists this clone with a count of one. J is TRBJ2-1 and V is TRBV7-9; D is unresolved. Germline CDR1 reads SEHNR; CDR2 reads FQNEAQ (reference sequence). V dropped 4 bases and J dropped 2 bases, with 12 bases sitting between them. The CDR3 is 15 residues long. Written as DNA, the CDR3 is TGTGCCAGCAGCTCGCCCGTCGGTCCCTACAATGAGCAGTTCTTC. Residues: CASSSPVGPYNEQFF.

The chain is built from TRBV7-6 and TRBJ2-5, with TRBD1 as a possible D gene (6 bases). The length of the CDR3 is 16 residues. The germline V gene encodes CDR1 SGHVS and CDR2 FNYEAQ. The V gene lost 5 bases and the J gene lost 2 bases, with 18 bases spanning the gap. In nucleotides, the CDR3 is TGTGCCAGCAGCCAGGACAGTTTCCTAAATCAAGAGACCCAGTACTTC. Amino acid sequence: CASSQDSFLNQETQYF.

CDR3 in DNA: TGTGCCAGCAGCCCGGACCCGACTAGCGAGGGCTACGAGCAGTACTTC. Its protein is CASSPDPTSEGYEQYF. This rearrangement joins TRBV5-6 to TRBJ2-7; 8 nucleotides line up with TRBD2. V was pared by 4 bases and J by 3 bases, with 12 bases of the junction left unmatched. Germline lookup yields CDR1 SGHDT and CDR2 YYEEEE. CDR3 length: 16 amino acids.

This chain's CDR3 is CASSLSTNYGYTF. CDR3 nucleotides: TGTGCCAGCAGTCTCAGTACTAACTATGGCTACACCTTC. The chain employs TRBV6-5 and TRBJ1-2; D is unclear. Trimming stripped 5 bases from V and 0 bases from J, with 7 bases between. This CDR3 is built from 13 residues. Germline V gene sequence: CDR1 MNHEY, CDR2 SVGAGI.

This chain uses TRBV20-1 with TRBJ2-1; 15 bases agree with TRBD2. The V gene end was trimmed by 3 bases and the J gene end by 6 bases; junction bases not matched to a gene: 6. The germline gives CDR1 DFQATT, CDR2 SNEGSKA (reference sequence). This CDR3 has 16 amino acids. The CDR3 reads CSASAGLAGGTNEQFF. CDR3 in DNA: TGCAGTGCTAGTGCGGGACTAGCGGGAGGAACCAATGAGCAGTTCTTC.

The chain combines TRBV6-4 with TRBJ1-2; D is possibly TRBD1 (5 bases). Trimming removed 4 bases at V and 2 bases at J, with 14 bases between. Germline V gene data show CDR1 as MRHNA and CDR2 as SNTAGT. The CDR3 is 15 residues long. CDR3 protein: CASSGYRDGNYGYTF. The CDR3 DNA reads TGTGCCAGCAGTGGGTATCGGGACGGAAACTATGGCTACACCTTC.

The chain couples TRBV6-5 to TRBJ1-2; no reliable D call. With 2 bases removed from V and 4 bases from J, the gap between germline ends came to 8 bases. Germline V gene sequence: CDR1 MNHEY, CDR2 SVGAGI. The CDR3 covers 13 residues. The DNA for the CDR3 is TGTGCCAGCAGTTACGACATAACCTATGGCTACACCTTC. Encoded protein: CASSYDITYGYTF.

V usage is TRBV6-2 or TRBV6-3 and J usage is TRBJ1-1; 8 bases agree with TRBD1. From germline, CDR1 is MNHEY and CDR2 SVGEGT. The CDR3 consists of 12 residues. After removal of 4 bases from V and 5 bases from J, the junction contained 0 bases not matched to a gene. The CDR3 loop is CASSWTGTEAFF. The CDR3 DNA is TGTGCCAGCAGTTGGACAGGGACTGAAGCTTTCTTT.

V gene TRBV5-1 combines with J gene TRBJ1-5; no definite D call. V lost 4 bases and J 5 bases, leaving 13 bases between the germline ends. The CDR3 has 14 amino acids. Germline CDR1 SGHRS, CDR2 YFSETQ. Written as DNA, the CDR3 is TGCGCCAGCAGCCCGCTTGGAGGGTATCAGCCCCAGCATTTT. Encoded protein: CASSPLGGYQPQHF.

V usage is TRBV7-8 and J usage is TRBJ2-6; 7 positions match TRBD1. Germline CDR1 and CDR2: SGHVS and FQNEAQ. The CDR3 has 19 amino acids. After removal of 5 bases from V and 1 base from J, the junction contained 14 bases not matched to a gene. CDR3 loop: CASSHTPGQSNSGANVLTF. For the CDR3, the DNA is TGTGCCAGCAGCCATACACCGGGACAGAGTAATTCTGGGGCCAACGTCCTGACTTTC. The full variable domain, completed using reference TRBV7-8 and TRBJ2-6, is GAGVSQSPRYKVAKRGQDVALRCDPISGHVSLFWYQQALGQGPEFLTYFQNEAQLDKSGLPSDRFFAERPEGSVSTLKIQRTQQEDSAVYLCASSHTPGQSNSGANVLTFGAGSRLTVL.

V gene TRBV2 combines with J gene TRBJ2-2; the D call may be TRBD1 or TRBD2 (5 bases each). CDR3 length: 19 amino acids. V lost 1 base, J lost 1 base, and 19 bases lay in between. Germline V gene lookup returns CDR1 SNHLY and CDR2 FYNNEI. CDR3 in amino acids: CASSEEGDPEPLNTGELFF. CDR3 nucleotide sequence: TGTGCCAGCAGTGAAGAAGGGGACCCTGAACCCCTGAACACCGGGGAGCTGTTTTTT.

The chain carries TRBV18 and TRBJ1-2, with 9 nucleotides matching TRBD1. There are 15 residues in the CDR3. Trimming removed 6 bases from V and 4 bases from J; junction bases left unmatched: 9. Germline lookup yields CDR1 KGHSH and CDR2 LQKENI. CDR3 in DNA: TGTGCCAGCTCTAGGGACAGGGAAGAAGGCTATGGCTACACCTTC. It yields the protein CASSRDREEGYGYTF.

In DNA, the CDR3 is TGCAGCGTTGAAGAAAACGGCTACACCTTC. It yields the protein CSVEENGYTF. The gene calls are TRBV29-1 and TRBJ1-2; D is undetermined. This CDR3 is built from 10 residues. CDR1 and CDR2 from the germline V gene are SQVTM and ANQGSEA. The germline V and J ends were trimmed by 0 bases and 8 bases, with 4 bases remaining between them.

The CDR3 region is CASKLGGQGSIYGYTF. For the CDR3, the DNA is TGTGCCAGCAAACTGGGGGGACAGGGTTCCATCTATGGCTACACCTTC. The rearrangement joins TRBV5-4 to TRBJ1-2; the match to TRBD1 covers 9 bases. V shed 6 bases, J shed 4 bases, and the junction held 13 bases outside the gene matches. Germline CDR1 SGHNT, CDR2 YYREEE (reference sequence). CDR3 length equals 16 residues.

This sequence joins TRBV5-1 and TRBJ2-5; D possibly corresponds to TRBD1 (6 bases). V was shortened by 2 bases and J by 0 bases, with 8 bases between the two germline ends. The CDR3 sequence is 14 residues long. CDR1 SGHRS and CDR2 YFSETQ come from the germline V gene. CDR3 DNA sequence: TGCGCCAGCAGCTTCGGACAGAACCAAGAGACCCAGTACTTC. It specifies CASSFGQNQETQYF.

The chain combines TRBV30 with TRBJ1-1, with D hard to call. Germline V gene sequence: CDR1 GTSNPN, CDR2 SVGIG (reference sequence). This CDR3 is 13 amino acids long. With 3 bases removed from V and 5 bases from J, the gap between germline ends came to 13 bases. The CDR3: CAWRAAGGTEAFF. CDR3 DNA sequence: TGTGCCTGGAGGGCGGCAGGAGGAACTGAAGCTTTCTTT.